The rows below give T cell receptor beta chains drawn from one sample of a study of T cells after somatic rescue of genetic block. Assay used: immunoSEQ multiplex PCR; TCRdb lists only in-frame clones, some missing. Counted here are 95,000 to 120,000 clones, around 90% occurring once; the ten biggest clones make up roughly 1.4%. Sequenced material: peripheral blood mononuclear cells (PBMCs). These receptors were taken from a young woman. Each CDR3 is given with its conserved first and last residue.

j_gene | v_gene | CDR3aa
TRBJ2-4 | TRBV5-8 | CASSLVQRARKNIQYF
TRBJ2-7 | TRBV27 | CASRGQGGYEQYF
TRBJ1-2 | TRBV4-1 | CASSQAGTSASNYGYTF
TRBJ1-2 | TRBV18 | CASSPATGVINYGYTF
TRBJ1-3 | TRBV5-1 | CASSSAGSSGNTIYF
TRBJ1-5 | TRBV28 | CASRWRGPIRRPQHF
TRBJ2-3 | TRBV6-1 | CASSEPGGGTDTQYF
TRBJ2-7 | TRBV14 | CASSQSSTSYEQYF
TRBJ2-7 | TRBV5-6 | CASSPDNSYEQYF
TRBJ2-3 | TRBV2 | CASSEDLGGGKDTQYF
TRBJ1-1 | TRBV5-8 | CASSLAVRTYMNTEAFF
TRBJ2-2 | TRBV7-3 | CASAGSDTGELFF
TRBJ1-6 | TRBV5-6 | CASSWAGDNSPLHF
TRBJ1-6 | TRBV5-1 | CASSLGQGTNNSPLHF
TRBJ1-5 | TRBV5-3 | CARSLFGNQPQHF
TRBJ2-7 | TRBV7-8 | CASSLVGYTYEQYF
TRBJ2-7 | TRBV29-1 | CSVGSGTAYEQYF
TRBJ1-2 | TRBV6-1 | CASNRRGGDGYTF
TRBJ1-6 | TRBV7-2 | CASSLTPRERGLHF
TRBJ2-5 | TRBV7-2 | CASSPTQRYQQETQYF
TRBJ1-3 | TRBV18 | CASSHGQSSGNTIYF
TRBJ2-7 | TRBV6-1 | CASSEALGPPRIYEQYF
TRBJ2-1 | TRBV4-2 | CASSQDAGGRSNEQFF
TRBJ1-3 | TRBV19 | CASSESQGSAGNTIYF
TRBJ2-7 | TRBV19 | CASSDTLAGFREQYF
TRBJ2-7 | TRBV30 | CAWTHLGLAGAPYEQYF
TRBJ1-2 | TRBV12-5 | CASAMGQPGDYGYTF